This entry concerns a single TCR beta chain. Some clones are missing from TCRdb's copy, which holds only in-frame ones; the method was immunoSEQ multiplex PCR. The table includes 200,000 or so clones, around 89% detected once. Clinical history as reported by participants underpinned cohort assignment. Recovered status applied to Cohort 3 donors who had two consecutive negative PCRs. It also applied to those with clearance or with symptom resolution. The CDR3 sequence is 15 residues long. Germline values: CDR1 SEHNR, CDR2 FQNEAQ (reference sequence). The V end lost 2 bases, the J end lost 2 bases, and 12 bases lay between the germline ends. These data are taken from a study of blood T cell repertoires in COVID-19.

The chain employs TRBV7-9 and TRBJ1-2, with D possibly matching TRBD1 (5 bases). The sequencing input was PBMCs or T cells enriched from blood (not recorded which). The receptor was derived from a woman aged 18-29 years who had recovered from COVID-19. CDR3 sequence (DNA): TGTGCCAGCAGCTTAAGTTGGGGGGAAAACTATGGCTACACCTTC. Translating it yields CASSLSWGENYGYTF. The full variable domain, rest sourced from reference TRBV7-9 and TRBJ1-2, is DTGVSQNPRHKITKRGQNVTFRCDPISEHNRLYWYRQTLGQGPEFLTYFQNEAQLEKSRLLSDRFSAERPKGSFSTLEIQRTEQGDSAMYLCASSLSWGENYGYTFGSGTRLTVV.